Ten or more counts support the clone carrying this T cell receptor (beta chain). The antigen is undetermined. This specimen comes from a study of blood T cells in healthy people across ages. Alongside a J-beta primer mix, a sample-barcoded 5' primer served in a second PCR lasting roughly 7 to 11 cycles. From the 5' RACE reads, TCRdb called clonotypes with MiXCR, one entry per CDR3 protein. The profile covers about 1 million distinct CDR3 sequences, with less than 25% appearing a single time and 0.75% taken by the ten largest. V dropped 3 bases and J dropped 6 bases, with 8 bases sitting between them. Germline V gene lookup returns CDR1 SGDLS and CDR2 YYNGEE. This CDR3 contains 12 residues. Study conclusions and caveats: The long-lived group displayed more naive CD4+ cells, plus higher diversity, than the aged donors did.

The sample was also linked to a second study, of T cells of mothers and their children. This second study notes: The cDNA synthesis received all extracted RNA, at about 1.6 ug per 15 ul.

The sequenced material came from blood. This TCR was recovered from a girl aged 2-10 years in good health. The gene calls are TRBV9 and TRBJ2-3, with D uncertain. The chain's CDR3 is CASSGIPDTQYF. The DNA of the CDR3 is TGTGCCAGCAGCGGGATACCCGATACGCAGTATTTT.